This T cell receptor beta chain is from a study of shared clonotypes between healthy human individuals. Overall study: Aged 18 to 49, the donors were two women and a few men.

Profiling relied on immunoSEQ multiplex PCR, and the TCRdb table lists in-frame clones only, not all of them. This table has roughly 520,000 clones, 90% to 96% appearing once. Germline trimming cut 6 bases from V and 9 bases from J; bases unmatched to any gene: 11. Germline CDR1 LNHDA, CDR2 SQIVND (reference sequence). The CDR3 spans 14 residues. V usage is TRBV19 and J usage is TRBJ1-5; 7 bases align to TRBD1. The TCR comes from a woman in her 30s in good health. Sequencing input: naive CD4+ T cells sorted from blood. Sample subset: CD45RA+ positively selected. The CDR3 sequence: CASSPGQVTLPQHF. For the CDR3, the DNA is TGTGCCAGTAGCCCCGGACAGGTGACTCTGCCCCAGCATTTT.